The 23 T cell receptor beta chains given below trace back to one sample, sequenced in a study of identical twins (dated by TCRdb to between 2015 and 2016). The library was built by means of 5' RACE. Sequenced using an Illumina HiSeq 2000. The public reads were run again by TCRdb, first through fastp at Q25 and then through MiXCR, and only productive beta chains were kept. Merged by CDR3 protein, the rows form single entries marked with the most common genes and DNA. Recorded for this sample are more than 400,000 distinct CDR3 sequences; approximately 14% of them occurred a single time. Roughly 0.42% of the sample belongs to the ten largest clones. The same data also contributed to another study, on yellow fever vaccine responses in identical twins.

Specimen: CD4+ T cells sorted from blood. All receptors come from a woman younger than 35 in good health.

J is TRBJ1-2 and V is TRBV14; D is unclear. V was cut by 4 bases and J by 4 bases, with 10 bases left in between. Looked up from germline, CDR1 is SGHDN and CDR2 is FVKESK. The CDR3 spans 13 residues. In nucleotides, the CDR3 is TGTGCCAGCAGCCCACAGAGATTCTATGGCTACACCTTC. It encodes CASSPQRFYGYTF.

This clonotype was seen only a few times. The chain recombines TRBV29-1 with TRBJ2-2; no firm D call. The V and J ends lost 2 bases and 5 bases respectively, with 12 bases between them. CDR1 is SQVTM and CDR2 is ANQGSEA in the germline V gene. The CDR3 runs 14 residues. The CDR3 coding sequence is TGCAGCGTTGAAAAGGCAGGTTTTACCGGGGAGCTGTTTTTT. This gives the protein CSVEKAGFTGELFF.

The chain links TRBV12-3 or TRBV12-4 to TRBJ1-6, with D perhaps matching TRBD1 (6 bases). V lost 6 bases to trimming and J lost 7 bases, with 19 bases between them. The CDR3 consists of 16 residues. The CDR3: CASRFSPDRKNSPLHF. CDR3 nucleotides: TGTGCCAGCAGGTTTTCCCCAGACAGGAAAAATTCACCCCTCCACTTT.

The chain combines TRBV29-1 with TRBJ2-3; no firm D call. This CDR3 region has 12 residues. V lost 1 base and J lost 0, with 2 bases in between. Germline V gene data show CDR1 as SQVTM and CDR2 as ANQGSEA. The CDR3 is CSVEASTDTQYF. The CDR3 nucleotides read TGCAGCGTTGAAGCCAGCACAGATACGCAGTATTTT.

The chain recombines TRBV29-1 with TRBJ2-7, with 7 bases lining up with TRBD1. The CDR3 is 14 residues long. V shed 3 bases, J shed 1 base, and the junction held 6 bases outside the gene matches. CDR1 SQVTM and CDR2 ANQGSEA come from the germline V gene. Here the CDR3 reads CSVDAGTASYEQYF. Here the CDR3 DNA reads TGCAGCGTTGATGCCGGGACAGCTTCCTACGAGCAGTACTTC.

The V and J genes are TRBV28 and TRBJ2-7, with 9 bases aligning to TRBD1. This CDR3 has 15 residues. J was trimmed by 6 bases and V by 7 bases; bases with no gene match: 13. In germline, CDR1 is MDHEN, CDR2 SYDVKM. DNA for the CDR3: TGTGCCAGCACATCAAGTGGGACAGGGTCTGGCGAGCAGTACTTC. Its protein product is CASTSSGTGSGEQYF.

This clonotype was seen once. The chain carries TRBV10-3 and TRBJ2-1; possibly TRBD2 for D (5 bases). Germline lookup yields CDR1 ENHRY and CDR2 SYGVKD. This CDR3 comprises 12 residues. Deletions cut 11 bases from V and 1 base from J, with 9 bases between. The CDR3 reads CAAGESYNEQFF. For the CDR3, the DNA is TGTGCCGCCGGGGAATCCTACAATGAGCAGTTCTTC.

This rearrangement joins TRBV5-1 to TRBJ1-1; D may be TRBD1 (5 bases). Germline lookup yields CDR1 SGHRS and CDR2 YFSETQ. This CDR3 has 13 residues. V was cut by 5 bases and J by 4 bases, with 12 bases left in between. CDR3 in DNA: TGCGCCAGCAGGGGGGGAACTGCCACTGAAGCTTTCTTT. It encodes CASRGGTATEAFF.

The gene calls are TRBV10-1 and TRBJ2-2, with TRBD2 matching over 9 bases. The CDR3 consists of 14 residues. Germline CDR1 WNHNN, CDR2 SYGVQD (reference sequence). J gave up 3 bases and V 6 bases, and 2 bases lay outside the gene matches. The CDR3 spells CASRGLADTGELFF. The DNA of the CDR3 is TGCGCCAGCAGGGGACTAGCAGACACCGGGGAGCTGTTTTTT.

V gene TRBV20-1 combines with J gene TRBJ2-2, with D uncertain. The germline V and J ends were trimmed by 6 bases and 0 bases, with 11 bases remaining between them. The CDR3 has 14 residues. The germline CDR1 and CDR2 sequences are DFQATT and SNEGSKA (reference sequence). CDR3 loop: CSAIKHTNTGELFF. The CDR3 DNA sequence: TGCAGTGCGATCAAGCACACGAACACCGGGGAGCTGTTTTTT.

The V call is TRBV5-1, the J call TRBJ1-1; D is unclear. Germline V gives CDR1 SGHRS, CDR2 YFSETQ. Trimming shortened V by 0 bases and J by 9 bases, and 12 bases separated the two germline ends. The CDR3 is 13 residues long. The CDR3 DNA reads as TGCGCCAGCAGCTTGGGTGAGGGTCAGAAAGCTTTCTTT. Amino acids: CASSLGEGQKAFF.

This rearrangement joins TRBV20-1 to TRBJ1-6; D ambiguous. With 5 bases removed from V and 8 bases from J, the gap between germline ends came to 13 bases. CDR3 length equals 13 residues. The germline V gene encodes CDR1 DFQATT and CDR2 SNEGSKA (reference sequence). The CDR3 region has the DNA TGCAGTGCTCGGCGGTCGCCGGATTCACCCCTCCACTTT. This sequence encodes CSARRSPDSPLHF.

This clonotype has a handful of counts. The J gene is TRBJ2-3, the V gene TRBV4-1; 10 positions agree with TRBD2. J lost 8 bases, V lost 4 bases, and 12 bases had no gene match. Germline V gene sequence: CDR1 MGHRA, CDR2 YSYEKL. The CDR3 runs 16 residues. CDR3 in amino acids: CASSPRSGRGVGTQYF. Written as DNA, the CDR3 is TGCGCCAGCAGCCCCCGGAGCGGGAGGGGGGTCGGTACGCAGTATTTT.

This clonotype has just a few counts. The genes are TRBV12-3 or TRBV12-4 and TRBJ1-1, with unresolved D. This CDR3 is 14 amino acids long. The V and J ends lost 3 bases and 1 base respectively, with 9 bases between them. This CDR3 is CASSFRHPNTEAFF. Written as DNA, the CDR3 is TGTGCCAGCAGTTTTCGGCACCCGAACACTGAAGCTTTCTTT.

CDR3 bases: TGCAGTGCCCAGGGGACAGGTCAAGAGACCCAGTACTTC. Translation gives CSAQGTGQETQYF. V usage is TRBV20-1 and J usage is TRBJ2-5, with 8 bases fitting TRBD1. Germline values: CDR1 DFQATT, CDR2 SNEGSKA (reference sequence). J lost 2 bases, V lost 6 bases, and 5 bases had no gene match. The length of the CDR3 is 13 residues.

This clonotype turned up a few times. V and J are TRBV13 and TRBJ2-1, with 10 nucleotides matching TRBD2. CDR1 and CDR2 (germline): PRHDT, FYEKMQ (reference sequence). This CDR3 spans 15 amino acids. J gave up 2 bases and V 4 bases, and 2 bases lay outside the gene matches. CDR3 amino acids: CASSSTSGTYNEQFF. DNA of the CDR3: TGTGCCAGCAGCTCCACTAGCGGGACCTACAATGAGCAGTTCTTC.

The chain has TRBV15 and TRBJ2-5; 7 bases are a match to TRBD2. The germline V gene encodes CDR1 LNHNV and CDR2 YYDKDF (reference sequence). This CDR3 has 15 amino acids. With V trimmed by 5 bases and J by 0 bases, 6 bases remained unmatched. The CDR3 bases are TGTGCCACCAGCCGAGGCGGGAGTTACCAAGAGACCCAGTACTTC. Its translation: CATSRGGSYQETQYF.

A few counts support this clonotype. The chain couples TRBV20-1 to TRBJ1-1, with D possibly TRBD1 on 6 matching bases. CDR3 length: 10 residues. Between the trimmed V and J ends, which lost 6 bases and 10 bases, there was a span of 12 bases. Germline V lookup: CDR1 DFQATT, CDR2 SNEGSKA (reference sequence). DNA of the CDR3: TGCAGTGCGCAACAGGGTTTAGCTTTCTTT. Translation gives CSAQQGLAFF.

Only a few counts were recorded for this clonotype. The chain is built from TRBV11-2 and TRBJ2-1; 11 bases fit TRBD1. The CDR3 extends over 15 amino acids. Germline CDR1 is SGHAT and CDR2 is FQNNGV. The J segment lost 8 bases and the V segment lost 0 bases, leaving 3 bases of the junction unmatched. The CDR3, as DNA: TGTGCCAGCAGCTTAGAAGGGACAGGGGGTCATGAGCAGTTCTTC. Translating gives CASSLEGTGGHEQFF.

The rearrangement uses TRBV29-1 and TRBJ2-1; TRBD2 matches 7 bases. Trimming cost V 1 base and J 0 bases; bases outside gene matches: 12. This CDR3 comprises 18 residues. CDR1 is SQVTM, CDR2 ANQGSEA, per germline. Here the CDR3 reads CSVEGATARGSSYNEQFF. CDR3 bases: TGCAGCGTTGAAGGGGCGACAGCGCGGGGGAGCTCCTACAATGAGCAGTTCTTC.

This clonotype turned up a few times. The V call is TRBV10-2, the J call TRBJ1-1, with 7 bases identical to TRBD1. V was clipped by 8 bases and J by 1 base; unmatched bases: 4. From germline, CDR1 is WSHSY and CDR2 SAAADI. There are 13 residues in the CDR3. For the CDR3, the DNA is TGCGCCAGCCAGGGACAGCCGAACACTGAAGCTTTCTTT. It is translated as CASQGQPNTEAFF.

This clonotype showed up just a few times. The V gene is TRBV12-5, the J gene TRBJ2-1; TRBD2 matches 7 bases. Germline trimming cut 1 base from V and 3 bases from J; bases unmatched to any gene: 3. The CDR3 totals 15 residues. The V gene's germline CDR1 is LGHNT and CDR2 FRNRAP. The CDR3 region is CASGLGSGIYNEQFF. In nucleotides, the CDR3 is TGTGCTAGTGGTTTGGGGAGCGGGATCTACAATGAGCAGTTCTTC.

This clonotype appeared a few times. The J gene is TRBJ2-3, the V gene TRBV7-8, with TRBD2 identical over 11 bases. V lost 4 bases and J lost 0; bases outside the gene matches: 12. Germline CDR1 reads SGHVS; CDR2 reads FQNEAQ. The CDR3 contains 19 residues. For the CDR3, the DNA is TGTGCCAGCAGCTCCTCCCGAGTAGCGGGGGGGCGGAGCACAGATACGCAGTATTTT. Protein product: CASSSSRVAGGRSTDTQYF.